This T cell receptor (beta chain) was observed in a study of Graves' ophthalmopathy and Graves' hyperthyroidism (dated by TCRdb to the late 2010s). For context, the study as a whole: Peripheral blood was collected at initial diagnosis, prior to any treatment. The study used signatures of the TCR beta repertoire to tell Graves' ophthalmopathy apart from Graves' hyperthyroidism and to predict which patients would progress to ophthalmopathy. In total, 135 blood samples were TCR-sequenced: approximately 42 ophthalmopathy, about 75 hyperthyroidism and 17 hyperthyroidism-to-ophthalmopathy patients. A discovery set of about a hundred patients (around 44 ophthalmopathy, 60 or so stable hyperthyroidism) was enrolled to explore V-J signatures distinguishing ophthalmopathy from hyperthyroidism. An independent validation cohort comprised roughly 20 hyperthyroidism patients and 15 to 17 patients who later progressed from hyperthyroidism to ophthalmopathy. In five to seven hyperthyroidism patients, T-cell repertoires of thyroid tissue and blood were compared. Once sampling was done, hyperthyroidism patients were given methimazole at a starting dose of 30 mg daily, while ophthalmopathy patients were given high-dose intravenous methylprednisolone.

The paper's findings and limits, for the study overall: Ophthalmopathy was separated from stable hyperthyroidism by the 13-signature model with 85% to 90% sensitivity and 81.08% specificity in cross-validation and with 80%/75% in the test set. Most expanded thyroid clonotypes with a frequency above 0.001 also appeared in blood, which suggests that blood repertoires may reflect the immune response in the thyroid. No statistical method was used to predetermine the sample size, and group allocation was not hidden from the investigators. In validation, the model predicted ophthalmopathy progression with about 70% sensitivity and roughly 78% specificity; some 13 predicted patients were CT-confirmed with GO in a median of approximately six months.

The ophthalmopathy patients had moderately to severely active disease, with a Clinical Activity Score of 3 or higher, a NOSPECS grade of 4 or higher, and a disease duration of less than 3 months. Anyone with other autoimmune diseases, uncontrolled infections, pregnancy or lactation was excluded from the study. Diagnosis relied on clinical symptoms, serum thyroxine, TRAb, thyroid ultrasound and orbital computed tomography. Using Ficoll-Paque density gradient centrifugation, PBMCs were isolated from 8.5 to 10 ml of fresh peripheral blood. Total RNA was extracted with Trizol reagent and quality-checked on an Agilent 2100 Bioanalyzer. V is pared back by 2 bases and J by 2 bases, with 8 bases lying between the germline termini. Measured from the cysteine to the phenylalanine, the CDR3 is 13 residues long. The retained sequence is limited to the CDR3, 39 bases, with the frame set at the first base. CDR1 and CDR2 were assigned from the germline V gene as SGHDT and YYEEEE.

This clonotype was seen ten or more times. The clone's antigen remains unknown. There are no base qualities to consult, and no much larger clone falls within one base. For repertoire sequencing, TCR beta CDR3 regions were amplified from RNA transcripts. The first round was an RT-PCR using HTBI primers with the Qiagen OneStep RT-PCR kit, and this first round was followed by a second-round multiplex PCR, then size selection and purification. Sequencing of the libraries was carried out on an Illumina HiSeq2000 in paired-end mode with 100 bp reads. The published analysis was carried out like this. SOAPnuke was used to process the reads, removing any read that contained adapters or uncalled bases, had a mean Phred below 15, or lacked an exact match to the constant primer or identifier. High-quality paired reads were merged with COPE v1.2.5. Each unique nucleotide sequence was treated as a clonotype, and MiTCR v1.1 was used to align the clonotypes to the IMGT TRB V, D and J references. The analysis was limited to V-J combinations with a frequency above 0.0001, which together covered 99.2% of repertoires. For each V-J combination, a TCR clonal expansion and chaos score was defined as the ratio of F50 clonal expansion to chaos observed in the TCRdist matrix. Features were reduced by Welch's t-statistics and random forest to about a dozen V-J combinations, which fed a naive Bayes classifier. Thyroid-blood repertoire similarity was quantified with the Morisita-Horn index. Using fastp at Q25 and MiXCR, TCRdb reprocessed the public reads and kept productive beta chains. Each CDR3 protein gets just one entry, which takes the most common genes and DNA from the rows behind it. TCRdb's processing, not the authors', yielded these V and J calls. The sample includes about 740,000 distinct CDR3 sequences, with 35% to 50% observed a single time. The ten most abundant clones make up around 40% of the sample.

Sequenced input: peripheral blood. This receptor was identified in an adult man with Graves' ophthalmopathy. The V gene is TRBV5-6 and the J gene is TRBJ2-7, with the D gene not confidently named. The bases read TGTGCCAGCAGCTTCGGCGGAACCTACGAGCAGTACTTC. Translated, this gives CASSFGGTYEQYF.